This T cell receptor beta chain came from a study of response to subunit inactivated influenza vaccine. The trim removed 1 base at V and 5 bases at J, leaving 4 bases unmatched. Germline V CDR1 and CDR2: DFQATT, SNEGSKA (reference sequence). The CDR3 sequence is 13 residues long. There are a few counts of this clonotype. In TCRdb, the RT-PCR reads were re-called with MiXCR into one record per CDR3 protein. This sample yields more than 700,000 distinct CDR3 sequences, of which over 20% are seen a single time; roughly 10% belongs to the top ten. The receptor was derived from a man between 50 and 59 years old who received an inactivated influenza vaccine. The starting material was PBMCs from blood, obtained approximately 5 days after vaccination. J is TRBJ2-5 and V is TRBV20-1, with 7 bases lining up with TRBD2. This chain's CDR3 is CSARAGGGETQYF. The DNA of the CDR3 is TGCAGTGCTAGAGCGGGGGGAGGGGAGACCCAGTACTTC.